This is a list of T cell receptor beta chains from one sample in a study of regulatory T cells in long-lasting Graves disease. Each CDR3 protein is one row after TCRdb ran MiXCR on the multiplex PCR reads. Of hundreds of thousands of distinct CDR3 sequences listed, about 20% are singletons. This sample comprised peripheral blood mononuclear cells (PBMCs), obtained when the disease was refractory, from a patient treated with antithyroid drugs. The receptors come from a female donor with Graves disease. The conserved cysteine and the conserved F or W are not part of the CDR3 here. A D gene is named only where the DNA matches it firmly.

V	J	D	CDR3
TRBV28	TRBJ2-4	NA	ASSRVGGTKNIQY
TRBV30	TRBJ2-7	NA	AWSLGQFYEQY
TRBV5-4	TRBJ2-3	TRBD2	ASSRLGGGSTDTQY
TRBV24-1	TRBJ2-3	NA	ATSARWDSTDTQY
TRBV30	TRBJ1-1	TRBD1	AWSVGPWDRAPMNTEAF
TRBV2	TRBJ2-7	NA	ASSEFGGSNYEQY
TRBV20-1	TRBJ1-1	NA	SASSPRPTEAF
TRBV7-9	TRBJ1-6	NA	ASTTPGRNSPLH
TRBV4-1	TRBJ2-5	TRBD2	ASSQGRMLAGETQY
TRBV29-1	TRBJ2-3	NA	SVDSGLGTDTQY
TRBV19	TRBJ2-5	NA	ASSIGLSFQETQY
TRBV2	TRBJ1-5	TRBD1	ASKGQGSINQPQH
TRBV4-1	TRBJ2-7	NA	ASSQDRIIHEQY
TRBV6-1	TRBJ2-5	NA	ASTTEGQARWTQY
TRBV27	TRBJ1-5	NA	ASSFIGGNQPQH
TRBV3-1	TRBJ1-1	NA	ASATRSSEAF
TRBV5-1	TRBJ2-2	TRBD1	ASSLASTGLTGELF
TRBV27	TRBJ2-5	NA	ASRTTGAGETQY
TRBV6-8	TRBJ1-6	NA	ASSYLAATYNSPLH
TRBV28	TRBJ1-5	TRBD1	ASSSGQVNQPQH
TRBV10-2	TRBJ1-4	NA	ASSGAGGSNEKLF
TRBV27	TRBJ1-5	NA	ASSLSAGFSPQH
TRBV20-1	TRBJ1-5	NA	SARASGRWYGNQPQH
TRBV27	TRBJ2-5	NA	ASSPLRTGETQY
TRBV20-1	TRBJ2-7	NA	SARSDTYEQY
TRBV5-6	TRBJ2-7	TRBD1	ASSLVGAAGGISEQY
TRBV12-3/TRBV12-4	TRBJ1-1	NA	ASGYREMNTEAF
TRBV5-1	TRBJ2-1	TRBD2	ASSAASGLYNEQF
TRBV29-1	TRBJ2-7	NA	SVAFGQRFYEQY
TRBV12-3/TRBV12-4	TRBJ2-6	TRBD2	ASTPSSSGVANVLT
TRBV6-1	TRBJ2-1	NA	ASSEDFWMGSSYNEQF
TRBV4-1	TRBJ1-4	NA	ASSQGTAKSTNEKLF
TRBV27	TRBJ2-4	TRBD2	ASSLILAGGPRIQY
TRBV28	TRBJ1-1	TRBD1	ASRTPGQGGKEAF
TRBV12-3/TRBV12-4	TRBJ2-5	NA	ANGMRDQETQY
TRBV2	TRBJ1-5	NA	ASSDRATNQPQH
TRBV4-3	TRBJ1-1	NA	ASSQEVRGAGNTEAF
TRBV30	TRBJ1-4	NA	AWSPGGEKLF
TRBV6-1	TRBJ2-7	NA	ASSEVGNEQY
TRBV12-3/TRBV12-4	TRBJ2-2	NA	ASSSTKTGRRGGELF
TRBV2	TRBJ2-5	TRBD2	ASRRTGTTSQAQY
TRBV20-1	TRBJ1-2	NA	SGVPRGNYGYT
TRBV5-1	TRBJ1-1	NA	ASSLGPGLRGGTEAF
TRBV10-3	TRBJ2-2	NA	AISEAVGGGYTGELF